This is a list of T cell receptor beta chains from one sample in a study of blood T cell repertoires in COVID-19. Clones were read by immunoSEQ multiplex PCR, and TCRdb kept only the in-frame ones, dropping some. The table has about 80,000 clones, less than 85% seen once; the top ten hold about 16%. The material sequenced was peripheral blood. The receptors stem from a man between 65 and 85 years old with active or convalescent COVID-19. CDR3s include the opening cysteine and the closing phenylalanine or tryptophan. The D gene is left open where the match is weak. Clone size, where shown, is once, few, many, or a class for clones that have expanded.

len | j_gene | v_gene | d_gene | abundance | CDR3nt | CDR3aa
13 | TRBJ2-7 | TRBV7-9 | . | . | TGTGCCAGCAGCCCGGACAAGTCCTACGAGCAGTACTTC | CASSPDKSYEQYF
15 | TRBJ1-5 | TRBV28 | TRBD1 | . | TGTGCCAGCAGTTCCGGACAGGGAGGCAATCAGCCCCAGCATTTT | CASSSGQGGNQPQHF
14 | TRBJ2-7 | TRBV4-1 | . | once | TGCGCCAGCAGCCTACAGATAGGTTCCTACGAGCAGTACTTC | CASSLQIGSYEQYF
15 | TRBJ1-2 | TRBV6-6 | TRBD1 | . | TGTGCCAGCACCGCCGACAGGGTGCGCTACTATGGCTACACCTTC | CASTADRVRYYGYTF
17 | TRBJ1-1 | TRBV11-2 | TRBD1 | . | TGTGCCAGCAGCTTAACCCTGACAGGGCCGCTCAGGGGTGAAGCTTTCTTT | CASSLTLTGPLRGEAFF
13 | TRBJ2-2 | TRBV7-9 | . | . | TGTGCCAGCGGCCAGGGGAGCACCGGGGAGCTGTTTTTT | CASGQGSTGELFF
13 | TRBJ2-7 | TRBV18 | . | . | TGTGCCAGCTCTCATACACAGGGCTACGAGCAGTACTTC | CASSHTQGYEQYF
14 | TRBJ2-2 | TRBV5-1 | TRBD2 | few | TGCGCCAGCAGCTCGACTAGCGCGACCGGGGAGCTGTTTTTT | CASSSTSATGELFF
15 | TRBJ1-2 | TRBV4-1 | . | few | TGCGCCAGCAGCCACTATAAGACAGATAACTATGGCTACACCTTC | CASSHYKTDNYGYTF
12 | TRBJ2-5 | TRBV5-4 | . | . | TGTGCCAGCAGCGACAACCAAGAGACCCAGTACTTC | CASSDNQETQYF
12 | TRBJ1-3 | TRBV19 | . | . | TGTGCCAGTACAGGGGCTGGAAACACCATATATTTT | CASTGAGNTIYF
16 | TRBJ2-4 | TRBV3-1/TRBV3-2 | . | . | TGTGCCAGCAGCCAAGATGGGTTCCAGGGGCCAAACATTCAGTACTTC | CASSQDGFQGPNIQYF